Sequencing of this T cell receptor beta chain was carried out in a study of blood T cell repertoires in COVID-19. Clones were read by immunoSEQ multiplex PCR, and TCRdb kept only the in-frame ones, dropping some. The table includes around 400,000 clones, just under 90% detected once. This CDR3 region has 11 residues. CDR1 and CDR2 from the germline V gene are SQVTM and ANQGSEA. Trimming left V 0 bases short and J 8 bases short, with 7 bases between. This chain links TRBV29-1 with TRBJ1-1; D not resolved. The specimen was PBMCs or T cells enriched from blood (not recorded which). This clonotype was obtained from a woman in her twenties or thirties who had recovered from COVID-19. CDR3 nucleotide sequence: TGCAGCGTTGAAGATCGGTCGGAAGCTTTCTTT. It translates to CSVEDRSEAFF.